This T cell receptor (beta chain) was obtained from a study of spatial heterogeneity in lung cancer. In the study overall: Alpha-chain detections were consistently fewer than beta-chain detections among the sequences. In the raw reads, each unique TCR and UMI combination was present more than ten times on average.

A unique molecular identifier was attached to every TCR cDNA molecule. MiXCR, applied by TCRdb to the 5' RACE reads, yields one record per CDR3 protein. The sample lists around 25,000 distinct CDR3 sequences, roughly 5.4% occurring once. CDR1 and CDR2 (germline): SGHTA, FQGNSA. This CDR3 region has 14 residues. V shed 3 bases and J shed 5 bases, with 10 bases lying between them. This clonotype occurred many times. Time point of the sample: blood at routine non-recurrence follow-up after resection. Material for sequencing was whole RNA from tumor, nontumor lung or frozen PBMC, left unsorted. Source: PBMCs, taken at follow-up. This TCR came from a female donor with early-stage non-small cell lung cancer. The chain recombines TRBV7-2 with TRBJ2-2; tentatively, D is TRBD2 (6 bases). In nucleotides, the CDR3 is TGTGCCAGCAGCTTGGGGACTTTGACCGGGGAGCTGTTTTTT. Protein product: CASSLGTLTGELFF.